A selection of T cell receptor beta chains follows, all from one sample in a study of identical twins. TCRdb reanalysed the 5' RACE reads using MiXCR and keeps one entry per CDR3 protein. The sample carries roughly 700,000 distinct CDR3 sequences, approximately 9% recorded once. Another study also made use of these data, one on yellow fever vaccine responses in identical twins.

Sequencing was performed on PBMCs. The receptors originated from a woman aged 18-35 years in good health. The CDR3 runs from the conserved cysteine through the conserved F or W. Fields, in order: J gene, clone size, D gene, V gene, CDR3 protein, CDR3 DNA. The D gene is left open where the match is weak. Size is omitted from some rows. Given values are once, few, many or a class for expanded clones.

j_gene: TRBJ2-3; abundance: many; d_gene: -; v_gene: TRBV10-3; CDR3aa: CAISSDYTDTQYF; CDR3nt: TGTGCCATCAGCTCGGACTACACAGATACGCAGTATTTT
j_gene: TRBJ2-3; abundance: -; d_gene: -; v_gene: TRBV5-1; CDR3aa: CASSSIAEDTQYF; CDR3nt: TGCGCCAGCAGTTCCATAGCCGAAGATACGCAGTATTTT
j_gene: TRBJ2-7; abundance: few; d_gene: TRBD2; v_gene: TRBV7-8; CDR3aa: CASSLAAGGNYEQYF; CDR3nt: TGTGCCAGCAGCTTAGCGGCGGGGGGTAACTACGAGCAGTACTTC
j_gene: TRBJ2-2; abundance: -; d_gene: -; v_gene: TRBV7-8; CDR3aa: CASSTNWGGVQTGELFF; CDR3nt: TGTGCCAGCAGCACCAACTGGGGTGGTGTCCAAACCGGGGAGCTGTTTTTT
j_gene: TRBJ2-5; abundance: many; d_gene: -; v_gene: TRBV5-1; CDR3aa: CASSLLGVETQYF; CDR3nt: TGCGCCAGCAGCCTCCTGGGGGTAGAGACCCAGTACTTC
j_gene: TRBJ2-3; abundance: many; d_gene: -; v_gene: TRBV7-9; CDR3aa: CASSFVPDTQYF; CDR3nt: TGTGCCAGCAGCTTCGTCCCAGATACGCAGTATTTT
j_gene: TRBJ2-4; abundance: few; d_gene: -; v_gene: TRBV6-2/TRBV6-3; CDR3aa: CATGEGPKNIQYF; CDR3nt: TGTGCCACCGGCGAGGGGCCAAAAAACATTCAGTACTTC
j_gene: TRBJ2-7; abundance: -; d_gene: -; v_gene: TRBV30; CDR3aa: CAWSRKRAGGFVYEQYF; CDR3nt: TGTGCCTGGAGTCGCAAGCGGGCAGGGGGTTTCGTATACGAGCAGTACTTC
j_gene: TRBJ2-2; abundance: few; d_gene: -; v_gene: TRBV4-2; CDR3aa: CACGGTNTGELFF; CDR3nt: TGTGCCTGTGGAGGTACCAACACCGGGGAGCTGTTTTTT
j_gene: TRBJ2-7; abundance: -; d_gene: -; v_gene: TRBV21-1; CDR3aa: CASSKGGWGPYEQYF; CDR3nt: TGTGCCAGCAGCAAAGGGGGGTGGGGGCCCTACGAGCAGTACTTC
j_gene: TRBJ2-5; abundance: -; d_gene: -; v_gene: TRBV28; CDR3aa: CASSLRVQARTETQYF; CDR3nt: TGTGCCAGCAGTTTAAGAGTGCAGGCACGAACGGAGACCCAGTACTTC
j_gene: TRBJ2-7; abundance: few; d_gene: -; v_gene: TRBV25-1; CDR3aa: CASSASGGFGEQYF; CDR3nt: TGTGCCAGCAGTGCCTCGGGTGGGTTTGGGGAGCAGTACTTC
j_gene: TRBJ2-2; abundance: many; d_gene: TRBD2; v_gene: TRBV9; CDR3aa: CASSLGLAGPTGELFF; CDR3nt: TGTGCCAGCAGCCTGGGACTAGCGGGACCTACCGGGGAGCTGTTTTTT
j_gene: TRBJ2-7; abundance: few; d_gene: -; v_gene: TRBV4-3; CDR3aa: CASSQEIQLQSGEQYF; CDR3nt: TGCGCCAGCAGCCAAGAAATCCAGCTGCAATCGGGCGAGCAGTACTTC
j_gene: TRBJ2-2; abundance: few; d_gene: TRBD1; v_gene: TRBV11-2; CDR3aa: CASSFPDREGTGELFF; CDR3nt: TGTGCCAGCAGCTTCCCGGACAGGGAAGGTACCGGGGAGCTGTTTTTT
j_gene: TRBJ1-5; abundance: -; d_gene: TRBD1; v_gene: TRBV12-3/TRBV12-4; CDR3aa: CASTTTGFNQPQHF; CDR3nt: TGTGCCAGCACTACGACAGGGTTCAATCAGCCCCAGCATTTT
j_gene: TRBJ2-7; abundance: many; d_gene: TRBD1; v_gene: TRBV5-1; CDR3aa: CASSGGQGANEQYF; CDR3nt: TGCGCCAGCAGCGGAGGACAGGGGGCAAACGAGCAGTACTTC
j_gene: TRBJ2-1; abundance: -; d_gene: -; v_gene: TRBV20-1; CDR3aa: CSAELENEQFF; CDR3nt: TGCAGTGCTGAACTAGAGAATGAGCAGTTCTTC
j_gene: TRBJ2-6; abundance: many; d_gene: TRBD2; v_gene: TRBV6-1; CDR3aa: CASSKREGTGANVLTF; CDR3nt: TGTGCCAGCAGTAAGAGGGAGGGGACTGGGGCCAACGTCCTGACTTTC
j_gene: TRBJ2-7; abundance: -; d_gene: -; v_gene: TRBV4-3; CDR3aa: CASSIGLGAYEQYF; CDR3nt: TGCGCCAGCAGCATAGGACTGGGAGCTTACGAGCAGTACTTC
j_gene: TRBJ1-2; abundance: many; d_gene: -; v_gene: TRBV20-1; CDR3aa: CSAGGGTYTF; CDR3nt: TGCAGTGCTGGGGGAGGGACTTACACCTTC
j_gene: TRBJ2-7; abundance: -; d_gene: TRBD1; v_gene: TRBV7-9; CDR3aa: CASGSGGYEQYF; CDR3nt: TGTGCCAGCGGATCAGGGGGCTACGAGCAGTACTTC
j_gene: TRBJ2-5; abundance: -; d_gene: -; v_gene: TRBV7-2; CDR3aa: CASSFGGAGETQYF; CDR3nt: TGTGCCAGCAGCTTTGGGGGGGCCGGGGAGACCCAGTACTTC
j_gene: TRBJ2-5; abundance: -; d_gene: -; v_gene: TRBV10-2; CDR3aa: CASSESMLVETQYF; CDR3nt: TGCGCCAGCAGTGAGTCGATGTTAGTAGAGACCCAGTACTTC
j_gene: TRBJ2-1; abundance: many; d_gene: -; v_gene: TRBV7-9; CDR3aa: CASDPTGRYNEQFF; CDR3nt: TGTGCCAGCGACCCGACAGGGAGGTACAATGAGCAGTTCTTC
j_gene: TRBJ1-1; abundance: few; d_gene: -; v_gene: TRBV6-2/TRBV6-3; CDR3aa: CASSRRTEAFF; CDR3nt: TGTGCCAGCAGTCGACGTACTGAAGCTTTCTTT
j_gene: TRBJ2-1; abundance: -; d_gene: TRBD2; v_gene: TRBV20-1; CDR3aa: CSARDPQRDGNEQFF; CDR3nt: TGCAGTGCTAGAGATCCCCAGCGGGATGGTAATGAGCAGTTCTTC
j_gene: TRBJ2-1; abundance: once; d_gene: TRBD2; v_gene: TRBV15; CDR3aa: CATSSWGLPLDEQFF; CDR3nt: TGTGCCACCAGCAGCTGGGGACTACCCTTGGATGAGCAGTTCTTC
j_gene: TRBJ2-2; abundance: -; d_gene: TRBD2; v_gene: TRBV25-1; CDR3aa: CASSEWGGTGELFF; CDR3nt: TGTGCCAGCAGTGAATGGGGGGGAACCGGGGAGCTGTTTTTT
j_gene: TRBJ2-1; abundance: many; d_gene: TRBD2; v_gene: TRBV5-1; CDR3aa: CASSLVTSGSNEQFF; CDR3nt: TGCGCCAGCAGCTTGGTGACTAGCGGGAGCAATGAGCAGTTCTTC
j_gene: TRBJ2-1; abundance: -; d_gene: TRBD1; v_gene: TRBV7-9; CDR3aa: CASSLDRAEQFF; CDR3nt: TGTGCCAGCAGCTTGGACAGGGCGGAGCAGTTCTTC
j_gene: TRBJ1-1; abundance: many; d_gene: -; v_gene: TRBV14; CDR3aa: CASSAILNTEAFF; CDR3nt: TGTGCCAGCAGCGCGATTTTGAACACTGAAGCTTTCTTT
j_gene: TRBJ2-1; abundance: few; d_gene: TRBD1; v_gene: TRBV19; CDR3aa: CASSIVLAGGFNEQFF; CDR3nt: TGTGCCAGTAGTATAGTCCTAGCAGGGGGCTTCAATGAGCAGTTCTTC
j_gene: TRBJ2-3; abundance: -; d_gene: -; v_gene: TRBV9; CDR3aa: CASNGRGQQKINTQYF; CDR3nt: TGTGCCAGCAACGGGAGGGGACAGCAAAAAATAAATACGCAGTATTTT
j_gene: TRBJ2-7; abundance: -; d_gene: -; v_gene: TRBV7-2; CDR3aa: CASSLKLIDYEQYF; CDR3nt: TGTGCCAGCAGCTTAAAACTGATTGACTACGAGCAGTACTTC
j_gene: TRBJ2-3; abundance: -; d_gene: TRBD1; v_gene: TRBV7-9; CDR3aa: CASSLGGTATTDTQYF; CDR3nt: TGTGCCAGCAGCTTAGGGGGGACAGCCACGACAGATACGCAGTATTTT
j_gene: TRBJ2-3; abundance: many; d_gene: TRBD2; v_gene: TRBV5-1; CDR3aa: CASSPSGGADTQYF; CDR3nt: TGCGCCAGCAGCCCCAGCGGGGGGGCCGATACGCAGTATTTT
j_gene: TRBJ2-2; abundance: -; d_gene: -; v_gene: TRBV2; CDR3aa: CASSEALGGTGELFF; CDR3nt: TGTGCCAGCAGTGAAGCGCTTGGGGGCACCGGGGAGCTGTTTTTT
j_gene: TRBJ2-3; abundance: few; d_gene: -; v_gene: TRBV6-2/TRBV6-3; CDR3aa: CASLQRPTSTDTQYF; CDR3nt: TGTGCCAGCCTCCAGCGTCCCACTAGCACAGATACGCAGTATTTT